This record concerns one T cell receptor beta chain sequence. The antigen remains undetermined. The data were taken from a study of human T cells and chemical hapten exposure. The study's findings and limits: Alopecia in the donors means their immune response may deviate from healthy people's.

One entry per CDR3 protein results from TCRdb running MiXCR on the RACE reads. The sample contains 150,000 to 200,000 distinct CDR3 sequences, around a quarter of which appear only once. Stated time point: patch test 3, about 24 weeks after DPC sensitization. Specified treatment: therapeutic diphenylcyclopropenone sensitization with weekly scalp DPC. Blood collection happened ahead of applying each patch test. The CDR3 spans 14 residues. V lost 1 base to trimming and J lost 4 bases; unmatched junction nucleotides: 3. In germline, CDR1 is MGHRA, CDR2 YSYEKL. This chain connects TRBV4-1 to TRBJ1-2, with 7 positions matching TRBD1. Sequencing was performed on whole blood, taken in connection with sensitization to the hapten diphenylcyclopropenone (DPC). The sequence came from a woman between 18 and 29 years old with alopecia areata. Some clones in this sample may be carry-over from other donors' samples. CDR3 amino acids: CASSQVGGSYGYTF. Here the CDR3 DNA reads TGCGCCAGCAGCCAAGTAGGGGGCAGCTATGGCTACACCTTC.